This passage covers 26 T cell receptor beta chains from one sample sequenced in a study of memory CD4+ T cells and cytomegalovirus serostatus. TCRdb's table, derived via immunoSEQ multiplex PCR, lists solely in-frame clones and lacks some. This table holds 64,000 or so clones, approximately 77% found once. Single viable CD3+CD4+CD8-CD45RO+ cells were sorted as the memory CD4+ T cells. The sequenced material came from memory CD4+ T cells from blood. Receptors were obtained from an adult in good health and CMV-seronegative.

The rearrangement joins TRBV11-2 to TRBJ2-5; D perhaps matches TRBD2 (5 bases). The V and J ends lost 5 bases and 2 bases respectively, with 15 bases between them. The CDR3 runs 15 residues. Germline CDR1 and CDR2: SGHAT and FQNNGV. The CDR3 reads CASSEQRRRQETQYF. CDR3 in DNA: TGTGCCAGCAGCGAACAGCGGAGGAGGCAAGAGACCCAGTACTTC.

There are a few counts of this clone. This chain joins TRBV30 and TRBJ1-2, with D unclear. Trimming took 0 bases from V and 0 from J, leaving 8 bases between them. CDR3 size: 14 residues. Germline V gene sequence: CDR1 GTSNPN, CDR2 SVGIG (reference sequence). The CDR3 sequence is CAWSVVATNYGYTF. DNA of the CDR3: TGTGCCTGGAGTGTCGTGGCGACTAACTATGGCTACACCTTC.

The V and J genes are TRBV5-5 and TRBJ1-2; 8 nucleotides match TRBD1. There are 14 residues in the CDR3. The V and J ends lost 3 bases and 1 base, in that order; junction bases with no gene match: 2. The germline gives CDR1 SGHKS, CDR2 YYEKEE (reference sequence). For the CDR3, the DNA is TGTGCCAGCAGCTCCGGACAGGGTAACTATGGCTACACCTTC. Encoded protein: CASSSGQGNYGYTF.

The chain uses TRBV2 and TRBJ1-5, with no clear D. The V gene lost 4 bases and the J gene lost 7 bases, with 11 bases spanning the gap. CDR3 size: 13 residues. The germline V gene has CDR1 SNHLY and CDR2 FYNNEI. This CDR3 is CASSAHMDQPQHF. Written as DNA, the CDR3 is TGTGCCAGCAGTGCCCATATGGACCAGCCCCAGCATTTT.

Only a few counts were recorded for this clone. V is TRBV6-1 and J is TRBJ1-2; 10 bases match TRBD1. Germline CDR1 and CDR2: MNHNS and SASEGT. J lost 7 bases, V lost 4 bases, and 6 bases had no gene match. This CDR3 contains 14 residues. CDR3 amino acids: CASSVGQGVGGYTF. DNA for the CDR3: TGTGCCAGCAGTGTAGGACAGGGGGTCGGTGGCTACACCTTC.

This clone was observed a single time. This chain uses TRBV5-1 with TRBJ1-3; unclear D gene. The V and J ends lost 6 bases and 1 base respectively, with 11 bases between them. Germline V gene data show CDR1 as SGHRS and CDR2 as YFSETQ. This CDR3 region has 14 residues. CDR3 region: CASTPGRSGNTIYF. CDR3 DNA sequence: TGCGCCAGCACCCCCGGGAGGTCTGGAAACACCATATATTTT.

The chain links TRBV11-2 to TRBJ1-1; no definite D call. The CDR3 consists of 14 residues. Germline CDR1 is SGHAT and CDR2 is FQNNGV. Between the trimmed V and J ends, which lost 5 bases and 3 bases, there was a span of 13 bases. The CDR3 DNA is TGTGCCAGCAGCCCACGGATCGGGGACACTGAAGCTTTCTTT. Amino acid sequence: CASSPRIGDTEAFF. The variable domain in full, completed from reference TRBV11-2 and TRBJ1-1, reads EAGVAQSPRYKIIEKRQSVAFWCNPISGHATLYWYQQILGQGPKLLIQFQNNGVVDDSQLPKDRFSAERLKGVDSTLKIQPAKLEDSAVYLCASSPRIGDTEAFFGQGTRLTVV.

The V call is TRBV28, the J call TRBJ1-2; D uncertain. This CDR3 comprises 11 residues. The germline CDR1 and CDR2 sequences are MDHEN and SYDVKM. The V end lost 3 bases, the J end lost 8 bases, and 7 bases lay between the germline ends. The CDR3 here is CASSFGEGYTF. The CDR3 nucleotides read TGTGCCAGCAGTTTCGGGGAGGGCTACACCTTC.

The CDR3 DNA is TGTGCCAGCAGCTCCCCGCCAGGGTCAGACGGGGAGCTGTTTTTT. As protein: CASSSPPGSDGELFF. This sequence joins TRBV5-5 and TRBJ2-2; maybe TRBD1 (5 bases). This CDR3 region has 15 residues. The germline V and J ends were trimmed by 3 bases and 7 bases, with 16 bases remaining between them. CDR1 is SGHKS and CDR2 is YYEKEE in the germline V gene (reference sequence). The variable domain in full, with the rest retrieved from reference TRBV5-5 and TRBJ2-2, is DAGVTQSPTHLIKTRGQQVTLRCSPISGHKSVSWYQQVLGQGPQFIFQYYEKEERGRGNFPDRFSARQFPNYSSELNVNALLLGDSALYLCASSSPPGSDGELFFGEGSRLTVL.

The chain uses TRBV7-6 and TRBJ2-3, with 15 bases matching TRBD2. The V segment lost 5 bases and the J segment 5 bases; nucleotides outside the gene matches: 8. Looked up from germline, CDR1 is SGHVS and CDR2 is FNYEAQ. This CDR3 has 17 residues. CDR3 in amino acids: CASSTGLAGGLVDTQYF. In DNA form, the CDR3 reads TGTGCCAGCAGCACCGGACTAGCGGGGGGGCTGGTAGATACGCAGTATTTT.

The chain joins TRBV5-1 to TRBJ2-3; D uncertain. This CDR3 has 14 residues. Trimming cost V 0 bases and J 0 bases, with 5 bases left between them. Germline-derived CDR1 and CDR2 are SGHRS and YFSETQ. CDR3 sequence (DNA): TGCGCCAGCAGCTTGGGACAAAGCACAGATACGCAGTATTTT. It yields the protein CASSLGQSTDTQYF. Looking up the rest from reference TRBV5-1 and TRBJ2-3 gives the full variable domain: KAGVTQTPRYLIKTRGQQVTLSCSPISGHRSVSWYQQTPGQGLQFLFEYFSETQRNKGNFPGRFSGRQFSNSRSEMNVSTLELGDSALYLCASSLGQSTDTQYFGPGTRLTVL.

This chain links TRBV6-1 with TRBJ1-1, with D unclear. This CDR3 region has 14 residues. V was shortened by 1 base and J by 0 bases, with 6 bases between the two germline ends. Germline-derived CDR1 and CDR2 are MNHNS and SASEGT. The CDR3 region has the DNA TGTGCCAGCAGTGAAGGGGCGGTGAACACTGAAGCTTTCTTT. This translates into CASSEGAVNTEAFF.

The chain joins TRBV4-2 to TRBJ1-5; D gene unclear. Germline lookup yields CDR1 LGHNA and CDR2 YNFKEQ. This CDR3 spans 16 amino acids. The V end lost 4 bases, the J end lost 1 base, and 14 bases lay between the germline ends. CDR3 nucleotides: TGTGCCAGCAGCCCTCACGGCGGAGGGAGCAATCAGCCCCAGCATTTT. The encoded protein is CASSPHGGGSNQPQHF.

This chain uses TRBV11-2 with TRBJ2-3, with no clear D. The V end lost 1 base, the J end lost 2 bases, and 7 bases lay between the germline ends. This CDR3 contains 14 residues. Germline V CDR1 and CDR2: SGHAT, FQNNGV. The CDR3 spells CASSLALYTDTQYF. In DNA form, the CDR3 reads TGTGCCAGCAGCTTAGCCCTTTACACAGATACGCAGTATTTT.

This clone has a handful of counts. This sequence joins TRBV13 and TRBJ1-4; 8 nucleotides agree with TRBD1. The V gene end was trimmed by 5 bases and the J gene end by 8 bases; junction bases not matched to a gene: 7. This CDR3 is built from 14 residues. The germline V gene encodes CDR1 PRHDT and CDR2 FYEKMQ (reference sequence). CDR3 DNA: TGTGCCAGCAGCCTTCGACAGGGGCGGGAAAAACTGTTTTTT. It specifies CASSLRQGREKLFF.

This clone is a singleton in its sample. The chain recombines TRBV11-3 with TRBJ2-7, with 10 bases that match TRBD1. Germline V gene lookup returns CDR1 SGHNT and CDR2 YENEEA. Trimming at V came to 4 bases and at J to 2 bases, leaving 11 bases not matched to a gene. This CDR3 contains 17 residues. CDR3 amino acids: CASSSTPPGTGAYEQYF. The CDR3, as DNA: TGTGCCAGCAGCTCCACACCCCCCGGGACAGGGGCCTACGAGCAGTACTTC.

V and J are TRBV5-6 and TRBJ1-2; D ambiguous. Germline assignment: CDR1 SGHDT and CDR2 YYEEEE. V lost 3 bases to trimming and J lost 7 bases, with 22 bases between them. The CDR3 totals 16 residues. The CDR3 DNA follows: TGTGCCAGCAGCTCGTATGGGGTTGGGTTGTCGAGTGGCTACACCTTC. It encodes CASSSYGVGLSSGYTF.

The gene calls are TRBV6-1 and TRBJ2-1; possibly TRBD2 for D (6 bases). Germline V CDR1 and CDR2: MNHNS, SASEGT. The CDR3 totals 15 residues. The V gene lost 6 bases and the J gene lost 0 bases, with 12 bases spanning the gap. This CDR3 is CASRAGRGSYNEQFF. The CDR3 region has the DNA TGTGCCAGCAGGGCCGGGCGGGGCTCCTACAATGAGCAGTTCTTC.

This clone appeared a few times. The chain links TRBV27 to TRBJ2-7; 9 bases line up with TRBD1. Germline trimming cut 1 base from V and 5 bases from J; bases unmatched to any gene: 15. Germline loops: CDR1 MNHEY, CDR2 SMNVEV (reference sequence). The CDR3 totals 18 residues. The CDR3 DNA is TGTGCCAGCAGTTTATTTGCATCTGCGGGGACAGGGCCCCACGAGCAGTACTTC. It codes for CASSLFASAGTGPHEQYF.

The V and J genes are TRBV2 and TRBJ1-6, with 8 nucleotides matching TRBD1. Per the germline V gene, CDR1 is SNHLY and CDR2 is FYNNEI. The CDR3 is 15 residues long. The J segment lost 7 bases and the V segment lost 2 bases, leaving 4 bases of the junction unmatched. CDR3 protein: CASSESGGMNSPLHF. CDR3 bases: TGTGCCAGCAGTGAATCAGGGGGCATGAATTCACCCCTCCACTTT.

The chain carries TRBV28 and TRBJ2-1; perhaps TRBD1 as D (5 bases). Trimming pared 5 bases from V and 0 bases from J, leaving 8 bases between. This CDR3 comprises 14 residues. From germline, CDR1 is MDHEN and CDR2 SYDVKM. CDR3 loop: CASSLGDSYNEQFF. Written as DNA, the CDR3 is TGTGCCAGCAGTCTAGGGGACTCCTACAATGAGCAGTTCTTC.

The gene calls are TRBV5-1 and TRBJ2-7, with TRBD1 matching over 8 bases. Germline V gene data show CDR1 as SGHRS and CDR2 as YFSETQ. The CDR3 spans 15 residues. The J segment lost 3 bases and the V segment lost 0 bases, leaving 5 bases of the junction unmatched. Written as DNA, the CDR3 is TGCGCCAGCAGCTTGGGTTCCACAGGGGGCTACGAGCAGTACTTC. Translated, it gives CASSLGSTGGYEQYF.

Details on this clone: Germline is not matched at one junction end, which may reflect a read error. The genes are TRBV7-7 and TRBJ1-4; D possibly corresponds to TRBD1 (6 bases). This CDR3 has 13 amino acids. From germline, CDR1 is SSHAT and CDR2 FNYEAQ (reference sequence). The CDR3, as DNA: TGTGCTAGCAGCATACAAAGGGGGGGGGAACTGTTTTTT. This encodes CASSIQRGGELFF.

This clone has only a few counts. V usage is TRBV5-6 and J usage is TRBJ1-6, with TRBD1 matching over 7 bases. Germline CDR1 is SGHDT and CDR2 is YYEEEE. CDR3 length equals 15 residues. The trim removed 6 bases at V and 8 bases at J, leaving 11 bases unmatched. The CDR3 loop reads CASTVIDRDYSPLHF. The CDR3 region has the DNA TGTGCCAGCACCGTAATAGACAGGGATTATTCACCCCTCCACTTT.

The chain carries TRBV20-1 and TRBJ1-2; D not certain. Germline CDR1 and CDR2: DFQATT and SNEGSKA (reference sequence). Trimming removed 6 bases from V and 7 bases from J, with 12 bases in between. This CDR3 has 11 residues. The CDR3 reads CSASTRAGYTF. The CDR3 DNA reads as TGCAGTGCCTCGACCCGGGCTGGCTACACCTTC.

The rearrangement links TRBV6-5 to TRBJ2-7, with 7 bases that match TRBD1. V lost 6 bases, J lost 1 base, and 6 bases stayed unmatched. The length of the CDR3 is 14 residues. The germline gives CDR1 MNHEY, CDR2 SVGAGI. The CDR3 loop reads CASSRDSISYEQYF. The CDR3 DNA reads as TGTGCCAGCAGCCGGGACAGTATTTCCTACGAGCAGTACTTC.